This TCR beta chain came from a study of T cells in localized non-small cell lung cancer. Broader study findings: Uninvolved neighboring lung showed the greatest T cell clonality, exceeding tumor. Appearing in adjacent lung were a median about 60 of the top 100 tumor clones.

Per germline, CDR1 SGHVS and CDR2 FNYEAQ. CDR3 length: 15 amino acids. Between the trimmed V and J ends, which lost 5 bases and 0 bases, there was a span of 11 bases. TCRdb keeps only in-frame clones here, not all; method: immunoSEQ multiplex PCR. The sample includes some 78,000 clones, almost 85% seen only once; the top ten take 2.8%. About this clone: What it binds is unknown.

The source was peripheral blood, collected before any cancer treatment. J is TRBJ1-5 and V is TRBV7-6; D gene unclear. This TCR came from a man aged 40 to 70 with stage I lung adenocarcinoma. CDR3 loop: CASSPYGYSNQPQHF. CDR3 DNA: TGTGCCAGCAGCCCCTATGGGTATAGCAATCAGCCCCAGCATTTT.